The clone carrying this TCR beta chain turned up a few times. Its antigen is not known. The data were obtained in a study of siplizumab effects on memory and regulatory T cells. V was trimmed by 6 bases and J by 3 bases, leaving 11 bases between them. This CDR3 contains 13 residues. CDR1 and CDR2 from the germline V gene are ENHRY and SYGVKD. Some clones are missing from TCRdb's copy, which holds only in-frame ones; the method was immunoSEQ multiplex PCR. In the table there are fewer than 120,000 clones, 92% of which are singletons. Regarding the study as a whole: Roughly 75-96% of proliferating CD4+ or CD8+ clones lacked a naive or memory phenotype that could be assigned.

The clonotype comes from a human donor in good health. Material for sequencing was CD4+ T cells sorted from blood. This chain links TRBV10-3 with TRBJ1-1; possibly TRBD1 for D (6 bases). The DNA of the CDR3 is TGTGCCATCAGATGGACAGAGGACACTGAAGCTTTCTTT. Translated, it gives CAIRWTEDTEAFF.